The present T cell receptor (beta chain) was sequenced within a study of radiation and T cells in renal cell carcinoma (dated by TCRdb to the early 2020s). For the wider study: TCR beta sequencing covered 50 to 55 samples in total, comprising around 26 tumors and about 27 peripheral blood samples. Across all 55 or so samples, under 5 million unique CDR3 nucleotide sequences, encoding roughly 3 million unique CDR3 amino acid sequences, were identified.

Broad study findings and their caveats: Higher TCR clonality was observed in irradiated tumors than in controls, with an average of about 50% of the repertoire accounted for by the top 100 clonotypes, compared with approximately 40% in nephrectomy-only tumors. Irradiated tumors contained more dominant CDR3 motifs, and these motifs occupied a larger share of the repertoire than in control tumors. Effects of radiation dose or scheduling on the TCR repertoire could not be addressed with the single-armed trial design. Because only small tumor regions of roughly 0.91 g were available, intratumoral heterogeneity was not captured.

TCR beta libraries were generated from genomic DNA with the immunoSEQ kit, following the manufacturer's recommendations. To prepare libraries, a first multiplex PCR with proprietary primers was run, followed by a second PCR that added unique barcodes, and a bead cleanup was done after each round. Each sample batch included a kit-provided positive control reaction and a negative control reaction. The final libraries underwent checking on an Agilent 4200 TapeStation D1000 ScreenTape, volumetric pooling, and quantification by qPCR. Sequencing was performed on an Illumina NextSeq500 with a MidOutput 150-cycle cartridge, and 156 Read1 and 15 Index1 cycles were run with kit custom primers. The pooled library was loaded at 0.95 to 1 pM with about 18% PhiX control spiked in. The paper's processing steps were these. Vendor-processed data were analyzed in R, with a clonotype defined as all T cells sharing the same CDR3 nucleotide sequence. In the clone abundance analyses, frequencies in each sample were normalized to that sample's 10,000 most abundant clones. Public T cell clones, which averaged fewer than five per sample, were removed prior to analysis. ImmunoMap was used for dominant motif analysis with the PAM10 matrix, a gap penalty of 30, and a homology threshold of 0.3, and any motif reaching a cumulative frequency of at least 0.01 was considered dominant. The clones in this table, taken by TCRdb from immuneACCESS, are in-frame only. Not every clone is retained; where verified, under half of the shortfall comes from an unresolved V gene, and the cause of the rest is unknown. The V and J calls and clone size come from that table; D and trimming were worked out from the DNA. The table for this sample lists 18,000 or so clones; over 50% of them were counted only once. About 30% of the sample comes from the top ten.

This clone has a handful of counts. Its antigen remains undetermined. One base away there is no much larger clone; base qualities are not given. The label giving this sample's time point can be read as: tumor resected at nephrectomy. What the treatment or condition label conveys for this sample: treatment-naive control, cytoreductive nephrectomy. Control tumors came from treatment-naive renal cell carcinoma patients who underwent cytoreductive nephrectomy without prior radiation. Every patient's renal cell carcinoma showed clear cell pathology. The control tumors sequenced for TCR were resected between 2011 and 2014 from over nine males and a handful of females whose median age was roughly 55 years (range about 40 to 90). Tumor processing involved mechanical dissociation, digestion with collagenase/hyaluronidase at 37 degrees C, handling in gentleMACS C tubes, and storage in liquid nitrogen. Genomic DNA for TCR sequencing was prepared using the QIAamp DNA Blood Mini Kit (Qiagen). Samples were included in the analyses only if all quality control checks were passed.

The CDR1 and CDR2 encoded by the germline V gene (reference sequence) are DFQATT and SNEGSKA. Ends trimmed: V by 6 bases, J by 6 bases; bases unmatched to a gene: 4. Counted from cysteine to phenylalanine, this CDR3 has 11 amino acids. Solely the CDR3 DNA is kept, with 33 bases framed from the first base. This clonotype was obtained from a man aged 50 or older with renal cell carcinoma. The starting material was tumor tissue, obtained from a patient whose treatment was nephrectomy without radiotherapy. This sequence uses TRBV20-1 and TRBJ1-1; 7 of the junction bases match TRBD1. CDR3 reads: CSARQGSEAFF. The nucleotides are TGCAGTGCCAGACAGGGTTCTGAAGCTTTCTTT.